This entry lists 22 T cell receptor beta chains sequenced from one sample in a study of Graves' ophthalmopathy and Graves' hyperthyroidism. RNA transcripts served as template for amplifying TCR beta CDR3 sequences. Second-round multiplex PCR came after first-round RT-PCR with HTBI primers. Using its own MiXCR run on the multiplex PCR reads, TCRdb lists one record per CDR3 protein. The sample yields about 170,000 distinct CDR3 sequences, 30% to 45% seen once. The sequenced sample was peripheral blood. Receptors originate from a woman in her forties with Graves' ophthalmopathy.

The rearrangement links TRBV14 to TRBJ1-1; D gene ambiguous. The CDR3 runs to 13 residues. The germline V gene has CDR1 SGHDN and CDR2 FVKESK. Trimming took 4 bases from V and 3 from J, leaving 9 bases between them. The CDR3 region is CASSRALYTEAFF. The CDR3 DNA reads TGTGCCAGCAGCCGCGCATTGTACACTGAAGCTTTCTTT.

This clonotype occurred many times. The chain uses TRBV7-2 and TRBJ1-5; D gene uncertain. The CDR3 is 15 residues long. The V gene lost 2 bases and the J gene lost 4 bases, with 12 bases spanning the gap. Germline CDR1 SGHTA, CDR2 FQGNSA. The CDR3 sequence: CASSLILDTNQPQHF. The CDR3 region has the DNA TGTGCCAGCAGCTTAATATTAGACACAAATCAGCCCCAGCATTTT.

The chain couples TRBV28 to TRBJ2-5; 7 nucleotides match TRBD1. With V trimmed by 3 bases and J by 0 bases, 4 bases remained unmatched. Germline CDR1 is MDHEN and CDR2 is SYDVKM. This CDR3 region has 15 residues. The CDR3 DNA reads TGTGCCAGCAGTTTTGGGACAGCGTACCAAGAGACCCAGTACTTC. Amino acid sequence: CASSFGTAYQETQYF.

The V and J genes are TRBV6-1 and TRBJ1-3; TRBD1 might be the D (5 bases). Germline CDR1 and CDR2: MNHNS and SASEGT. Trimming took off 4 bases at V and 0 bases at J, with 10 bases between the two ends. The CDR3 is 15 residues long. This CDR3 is CASSAGQGSGNTIYF. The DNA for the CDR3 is TGTGCCAGCAGTGCGGGGCAGGGCTCTGGAAACACCATATATTTT.

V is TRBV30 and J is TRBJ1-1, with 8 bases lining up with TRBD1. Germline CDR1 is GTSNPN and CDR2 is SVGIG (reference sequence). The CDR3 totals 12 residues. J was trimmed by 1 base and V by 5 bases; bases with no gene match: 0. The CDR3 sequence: CAWDRGNTEAFF. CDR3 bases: TGTGCCTGGGACAGGGGGAACACTGAAGCTTTCTTT.

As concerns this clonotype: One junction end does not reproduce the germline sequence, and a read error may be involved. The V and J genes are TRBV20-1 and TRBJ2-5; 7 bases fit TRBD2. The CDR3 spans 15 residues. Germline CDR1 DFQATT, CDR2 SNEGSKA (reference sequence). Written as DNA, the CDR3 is TGCAGTACTAGAAGTTGGCGGGAGCCCCAAGAGACCCAGTACTTC. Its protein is CSTRSWREPQETQYF.

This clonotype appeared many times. Written as DNA, the CDR3 is TGTGCCAGCAGTGACTACTCCCTCGGGGAGGGTACCACGAACTATGGCTACACCTTC. This codes for CASSDYSLGEGTTNYGYTF. The chain joins TRBV25-1 to TRBJ1-2, with D unclear. The CDR3 extends over 19 amino acids. Germline-derived CDR1 and CDR2 are MGHDK and SYGVNS. Trimming stripped 3 bases from V and 2 bases from J, with 25 bases between.

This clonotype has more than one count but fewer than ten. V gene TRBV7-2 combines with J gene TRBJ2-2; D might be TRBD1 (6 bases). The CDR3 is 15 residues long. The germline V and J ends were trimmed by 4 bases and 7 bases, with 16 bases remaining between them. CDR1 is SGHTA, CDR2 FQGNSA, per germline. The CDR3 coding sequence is TGTGCCAGCAGCTCGCAATACAGGGAACACGGGGAGCTGTTTTTT. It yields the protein CASSSQYREHGELFF.

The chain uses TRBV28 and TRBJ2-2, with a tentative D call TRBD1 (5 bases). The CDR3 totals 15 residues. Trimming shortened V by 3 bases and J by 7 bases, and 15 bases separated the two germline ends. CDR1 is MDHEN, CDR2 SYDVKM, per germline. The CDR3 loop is CASSFWTPTGGELFF. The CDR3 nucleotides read TGTGCCAGCAGTTTCTGGACACCGACGGGCGGGGAGCTGTTTTTT.

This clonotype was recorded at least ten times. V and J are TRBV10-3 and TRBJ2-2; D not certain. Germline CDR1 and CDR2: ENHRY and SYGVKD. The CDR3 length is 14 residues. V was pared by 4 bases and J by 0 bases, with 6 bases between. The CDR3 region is CAISGTANTGELFF. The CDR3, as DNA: TGTGCCATCAGTGGAACCGCGAACACCGGGGAGCTGTTTTTT.

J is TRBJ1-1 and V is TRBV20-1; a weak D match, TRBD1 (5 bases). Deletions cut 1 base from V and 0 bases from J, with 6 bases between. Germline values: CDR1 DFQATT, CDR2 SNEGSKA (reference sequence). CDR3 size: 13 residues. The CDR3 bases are TGCAGTGCTAGAGGACAGCTGAACACTGAAGCTTTCTTT. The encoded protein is CSARGQLNTEAFF.

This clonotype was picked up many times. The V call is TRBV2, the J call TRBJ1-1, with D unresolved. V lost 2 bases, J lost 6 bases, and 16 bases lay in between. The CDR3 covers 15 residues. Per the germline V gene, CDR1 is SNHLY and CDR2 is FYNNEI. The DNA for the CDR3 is TGTGCCAGCAGTGAACGCGAGGGCGCGGGGTCTGAAGCTTTCTTT. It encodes CASSEREGAGSEAFF. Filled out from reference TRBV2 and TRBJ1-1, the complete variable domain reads EPEVTQTPSHQVTQMGQEVILRCVPISNHLYFYWYRQILGQKVEFLVSFYNNEISEKSEIFDDQFSVERPDGSNFTLKIRSTKLEDSAMYFCASSEREGAGSEAFFGQGTRLTVV.

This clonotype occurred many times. Here the CDR3 DNA reads TGTGCCAGCAGTTCAACCACGGCCGGGGAGCTGTTTTTT. This encodes CASSSTTAGELFF. The genes are TRBV27 and TRBJ2-2; D is undetermined. This CDR3 is built from 13 residues. The germline V and J ends were trimmed by 4 bases and 6 bases, with 9 bases remaining between them. The germline CDR1 and CDR2 sequences are MNHEY and SMNVEV (reference sequence).

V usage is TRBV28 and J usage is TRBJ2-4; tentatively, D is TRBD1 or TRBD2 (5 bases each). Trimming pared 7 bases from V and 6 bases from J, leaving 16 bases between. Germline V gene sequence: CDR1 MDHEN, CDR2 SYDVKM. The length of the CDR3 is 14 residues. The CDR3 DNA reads TGTGCCAGCAATACAGGATTGGCGGGAAACATTCAGTACTTC. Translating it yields CASNTGLAGNIQYF.

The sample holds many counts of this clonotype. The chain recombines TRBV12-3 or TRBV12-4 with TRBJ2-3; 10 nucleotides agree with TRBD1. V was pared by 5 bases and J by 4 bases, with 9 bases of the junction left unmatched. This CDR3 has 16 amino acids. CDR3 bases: TGTGCCAGCAGTAGACAGGGGGCTGAAATTGCAGATACGCAGTATTTT. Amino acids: CASSRQGAEIADTQYF.

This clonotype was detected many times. CDR3 region: CASRPPGQSYEQYF. CDR3 nucleotide sequence: TGTGCCAGCAGGCCCCCTGGACAGTCCTACGAGCAGTACTTC. The rearrangement uses TRBV6-2 or TRBV6-3 and TRBJ2-7, with D possibly TRBD1 on 6 matching bases. The CDR3 covers 14 residues. CDR1 and CDR2 from the germline V gene are MNHEY and SVGEGT. V was cut by 6 bases and J by 1 base, with 13 bases left in between.

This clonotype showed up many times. Here the CDR3 reads CASSQILGGLLHYQPQHF. In nucleotides, the CDR3 is TGTGCCAGCAGTCAAATATTGGGGGGTCTCTTGCATTATCAGCCCCAGCATTTT. The rearrangement joins TRBV28 to TRBJ1-5, with D possibly TRBD1 on 5 matching bases. This CDR3 spans 18 amino acids. V lost 5 bases and J lost 5, with 25 bases in between. The germline V gene has CDR1 MDHEN and CDR2 SYDVKM.

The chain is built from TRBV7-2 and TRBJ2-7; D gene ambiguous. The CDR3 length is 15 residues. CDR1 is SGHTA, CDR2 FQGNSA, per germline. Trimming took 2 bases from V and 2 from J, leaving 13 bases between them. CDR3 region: CASSLMSQAAYEQYF. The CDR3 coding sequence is TGTGCCAGCAGCTTAATGAGTCAGGCAGCCTACGAGCAGTACTTC.

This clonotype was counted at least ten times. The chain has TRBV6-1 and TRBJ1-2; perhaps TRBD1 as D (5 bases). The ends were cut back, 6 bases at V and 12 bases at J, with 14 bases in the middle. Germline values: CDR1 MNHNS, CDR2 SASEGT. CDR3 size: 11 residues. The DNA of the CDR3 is TGTGCCAGCAGAGACCGGGGCCTAAACACCTTC. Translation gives CASRDRGLNTF.

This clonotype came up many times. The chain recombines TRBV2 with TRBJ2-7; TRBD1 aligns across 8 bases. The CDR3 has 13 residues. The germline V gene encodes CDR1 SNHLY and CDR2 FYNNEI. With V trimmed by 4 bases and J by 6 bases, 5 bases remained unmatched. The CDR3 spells CASSGRTGIEQYF. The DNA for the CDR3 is TGTGCCAGCAGTGGGCGGACAGGGATCGAGCAGTACTTC.

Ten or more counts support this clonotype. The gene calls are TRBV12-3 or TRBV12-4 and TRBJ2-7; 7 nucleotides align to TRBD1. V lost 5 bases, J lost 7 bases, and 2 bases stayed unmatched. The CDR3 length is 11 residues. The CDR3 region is CASSRQGEQYF. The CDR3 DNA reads TGTGCCAGCAGTAGACAGGGAGAGCAGTACTTC.

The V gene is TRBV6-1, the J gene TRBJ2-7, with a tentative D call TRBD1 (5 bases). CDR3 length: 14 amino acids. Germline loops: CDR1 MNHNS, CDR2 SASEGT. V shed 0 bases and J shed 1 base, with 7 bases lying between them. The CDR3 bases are TGTGCCAGCAGTGAAGCAGGGGTTTCCTACGAGCAGTACTTC. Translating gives CASSEAGVSYEQYF.